This T cell receptor (beta chain) was profiled in a study of cytomegalovirus exposure and HLA in healthy donors. In regard to this clone: What it binds is not known.

Findings and limits, study-wide: Of the V segments, some could not be distinguished, including TRBV6-2 and TRBV6-3, and were excluded. Accurate prediction of HLA-A and HLA-B alleles (for most subjects) was reportedly achieved from TCR beta sequences.

The PCR had 60 Vbeta and 13 Jbeta primers. The protocol was immunoSEQ multiplex PCR, while the TCRdb copy is restricted to in-frame clones and leaves out a portion. The sample holds 100,000 to 150,000 clones, 75% to 85% seen once. In germline, CDR1 is MDHEN, CDR2 SYDVKM. Trimming cost V 7 bases and J 5 bases, with 17 bases left between them. CDR3 length: 14 amino acids. This TCR derives from a woman in her fifties or sixties in good health and CMV-seropositive. The chain carries TRBV28 and TRBJ1-2; maybe TRBD1 (6 bases). Material: PBMCs. CDR3 sequence reads: CASKPPAGDYGYTF. CDR3 bases: TGTGCCAGCAAACCCCCGGCAGGGGATTATGGCTACACCTTC.